The next 27 T cell receptor beta chains were all read from a single sample in a study of CD8+ T cells in alopecia areata. cDNA serving as the sequencing template came from extracted, reverse transcribed RNA. Sequencing used immunoSEQ multiplex PCR; TCRdb keeps in-frame clones, though not all of them. The sample holds hundreds of thousands of clones, 67% seen once. Sequenced material: CD4+ T cells sorted from blood, taken at week 0. All receptors derive from a human donor with alopecia areata.

The V and J genes are TRBV5-6 and TRBJ2-1; D unclear. Trimming took 6 bases from V and 7 from J, leaving 8 bases between them. This CDR3 is built from 11 residues. Germline assignment: CDR1 SGHDT and CDR2 YYEEEE. The CDR3 bases are TGTGCCAGCACCCTGAGGAATGAGCAGTTCTTC. It encodes CASTLRNEQFF.

The V call is TRBV2, the J call TRBJ2-5, with 9 bases fitting TRBD1. CDR1 SNHLY and CDR2 FYNNEI come from the germline V gene. This CDR3 comprises 12 residues. Unmatched junction bases numbered 2, after V lost 2 bases and J lost 10 bases. For the CDR3, the DNA is TGTGCCAGCAGTGAAAGGACAGGGGACCAGTACTTC. Protein sequence: CASSERTGDQYF. Complete variable domain (other parts from reference TRBV2 and TRBJ2-5): EPEVTQTPSHQVTQMGQEVILRCVPISNHLYFYWYRQILGQKVEFLVSFYNNEISEKSEIFDDQFSVERPDGSNFTLKIRSTKLEDSAMYFCASSERTGDQYFGPGTRLLVL.

The chain joins TRBV4-1 to TRBJ2-7; no firm D call. Germline V CDR1 and CDR2: MGHRA, YSYEKL. Trimming left V 8 bases short and J 7 bases short, with 12 bases between. The CDR3 runs 11 residues. The CDR3, as DNA: TGCGCCAGCGGAGAATTTAGAGAGCAGTACTTC. Translated, it gives CASGEFREQYF.

This clone has more than one count but fewer than ten. This chain links TRBV23-1 with TRBJ2-5; D not resolved. TRBV23-1 is an open reading frame whose function is uncertain. V shed 0 bases and J shed 1 base, with 6 bases lying between them. The CDR3 extends over 14 amino acids. The CDR3 spells CASSQSRSQETQYF. The CDR3 DNA sequence: TGCGCCAGCAGTCAATCACGCAGCCAAGAGACCCAGTACTTC.

The chain is built from TRBV29-1 and TRBJ1-2; weak D call: TRBD1 (6 bases). Germline CDR1 is SQVTM and CDR2 is ANQGSEA. The V gene lost 8 bases and the J gene lost 3 bases, with 19 bases spanning the gap. CDR3 length: 14 amino acids. CDR3 in amino acids: CSTPLMGGYYGYTF. The CDR3 DNA is TGCAGCACTCCCCTAATGGGGGGCTACTATGGCTACACCTTC. Full variable domain (missing parts from reference TRBV29-1 and TRBJ1-2): SAVISQKPSRDICQRGTSLTIQCQVDSQVTMMFWYRQQPGQSLTLIATANQGSEATYESGFVIDKFPISRPNLTFSTLTVSNMSPEDSSIYLCSTPLMGGYYGYTFGSGTRLTVV.

The chain is built from TRBV9 and TRBJ1-5; no reliable D call. The CDR3 sequence is 15 residues long. Per the germline V gene, CDR1 is SGDLS and CDR2 is YYNGEE. V lost 3 bases and J 3 bases, leaving 13 bases between the germline ends. The CDR3 loop is CASSGQGLTNQPQHF. Written as DNA, the CDR3 is TGTGCCAGCAGCGGCCAAGGACTGACCAATCAGCCCCAGCATTTT.

The J gene is TRBJ1-3, the V gene TRBV18; 7 bases align to TRBD1. CDR3 length: 15 residues. With V trimmed by 1 base and J by 4 bases, 4 bases remained unmatched. Germline CDR1 is KGHSH and CDR2 is LQKENI. Here the CDR3 reads CASSPRTGSGNTIYF. CDR3 in DNA: TGTGCCAGCTCACCACGGACAGGCTCCGGAAACACCATATATTTT. Filled out from reference TRBV18 and TRBJ1-3, the complete variable domain reads NAGVMQNPRHLVRRRGQEARLRCSPMKGHSHVYWYRQLPEEGLKFMVYLQKENIIDESGMPKERFSAEFPKEGPSILRIQQVVRGDSAAYFCASSPRTGSGNTIYFGEGSWLTVV.

A few counts support this clone. The genes are TRBV10-3 and TRBJ2-6; a possible D gene is TRBD2 (6 bases). The CDR3 totals 14 residues. Germline CDR1 is ENHRY and CDR2 is SYGVKD. V was clipped by 7 bases and J by 3 bases, with 10 bases between them. The CDR3 bases are TGTGCCATCATGGAGGGGCATGGGGCCAACGTCCTGACTTTC. Protein: CAIMEGHGANVLTF.

The chain recombines TRBV5-1 with TRBJ2-7; 9 bases fit TRBD2. This CDR3 is 17 amino acids long. The germline V gene encodes CDR1 SGHRS and CDR2 YFSETQ. The V gene end was trimmed by 0 bases and the J gene end by 5 bases; junction bases not matched to a gene: 12. The CDR3 nucleotides are TGCGCCAGCAGCTTGGGGACTAGCGTTCGGCTGTCCCACGAGCAGTACTTC. Residues: CASSLGTSVRLSHEQYF.

This rearrangement joins TRBV25-1 to TRBJ2-7; no clear D. The CDR3 is 13 amino acids. Germline CDR1 and CDR2: MGHDK and SYGVNS. The V end was cut by 4 bases, the J end by 6 bases, with 13 bases between. The CDR3 bases are TGTGCCAGCAGTGCCCAAGCGTTAGCCGAGCAGTACTTC. It codes for CASSAQALAEQYF.

The rearrangement links TRBV5-1 to TRBJ1-1; no clear D gene. Germline CDR1 is SGHRS and CDR2 is YFSETQ. V was pared by 1 base and J by 0 bases, with 7 bases between. CDR3 length equals 14 residues. CDR3 amino acids: CASSLTSMNTEAFF. CDR3 bases: TGCGCCAGCAGCTTGACAAGTATGAACACTGAAGCTTTCTTT.

The chain combines TRBV10-3 with TRBJ2-7; D unresolved. Germline V gene data show CDR1 as ENHRY and CDR2 as SYGVKD. This CDR3 is built from 15 residues. V lost 3 bases, J lost 6 bases, and 18 bases lay in between. In DNA form, the CDR3 reads TGTGCCATCAGTGAATCTACCCGATGGGTCACCGAGCAGTACTTC. Residues: CAISESTRWVTEQYF.

Details on this clone: The sample has other DNA sequences that encode this CDR3 too. The chain combines TRBV29-1 with TRBJ1-3; no reliable D call. Germline lookup yields CDR1 SQVTM and CDR2 ANQGSEA. V lost 4 bases and J lost 0, with 4 bases in between. CDR3 size: 12 residues. CDR3 DNA sequence: TGCAGCGTTGGGTTCTCTGGAAACACCATATATTTT. Amino acids: CSVGFSGNTIYF.

The V and J genes are TRBV6-4 and TRBJ2-1; 10 nucleotides agree with TRBD2. This CDR3 is 15 amino acids long. The V gene end was trimmed by 4 bases and the J gene end by 5 bases; junction bases not matched to a gene: 5. Germline lookup yields CDR1 MRHNA and CDR2 SNTAGT. CDR3 region: CASSVSGGQNNEQFF. In DNA form, the CDR3 reads TGTGCCAGCAGTGTTAGCGGGGGGCAAAACAATGAGCAGTTCTTC.

This clone was picked up a small number of times. V and J are TRBV5-1 and TRBJ2-7; no firm D call. Germline CDR1 and CDR2: SGHRS and YFSETQ. V was cut by 0 bases and J by 6 bases, with 10 bases left in between. The CDR3 runs to 13 residues. The CDR3 loop is CASSLALPLEQYF. The CDR3 DNA follows: TGCGCCAGCAGCTTGGCGCTTCCCCTCGAGCAGTACTTC.

The chain is built from TRBV29-1 and TRBJ1-1; 10 bases are a match to TRBD1. The germline V gene encodes CDR1 SQVTM and CDR2 ANQGSEA. The CDR3 loop spans 18 amino acids. V dropped 7 bases and J dropped 0; count of bases not matched to a gene: 17. As DNA, the CDR3 is TGCAGCGCAAGTCTGGACTGGACAGGGGGAGGCCTGAACACTGAAGCTTTCTTT. Protein sequence: CSASLDWTGGGLNTEAFF.

This clone was seen only once. This chain uses TRBV30 with TRBJ2-5; TRBD2 matches at 11 bases. CDR3 length equals 15 residues. V was clipped by 5 bases and J by 6 bases; unmatched bases: 11. Germline lookup yields CDR1 GTSNPN and CDR2 SVGIG (reference sequence). DNA of the CDR3: TGTGCCTGGGCTACAGGGACTAGCGGAGTGCAGACCCAGTACTTC. Protein sequence: CAWATGTSGVQTQYF.

The rearrangement uses TRBV29-1 and TRBJ2-7; D is perhaps TRBD1 (5 bases). Germline V CDR1 and CDR2: SQVTM, ANQGSEA. Trimming stripped 2 bases from V and 5 bases from J, with 16 bases between. The CDR3 loop spans 14 amino acids. CDR3 residues: CSVEQGPVGDEQYF. CDR3 in DNA: TGCAGCGTTGAACAGGGTCCCGTTGGTGACGAGCAGTACTTC.

This rearrangement joins TRBV30 to TRBJ2-5, with D hard to call. V lost 2 bases and J lost 0, with 13 bases in between. Per the germline V gene, CDR1 is GTSNPN and CDR2 is SVGIG (reference sequence). The CDR3 has 15 amino acids. The CDR3 DNA is TGTGCCTGGAGTCTATTGAGGCGATACCAAGAGACCCAGTACTTC. Encoded protein: CAWSLLRRYQETQYF.

The V call is TRBV4-3, the J call TRBJ2-7, with TRBD1 identical over 12 bases. The trim removed 5 bases at V and 6 bases at J, leaving 5 bases unmatched. Germline CDR1 and CDR2: LGHNA and YSLEER. This CDR3 region has 14 residues. The CDR3 reads CASSWGQGASEQYF. The DNA of the CDR3 is TGCGCCAGCAGCTGGGGACAGGGGGCTTCCGAGCAGTACTTC.

The chain recombines TRBV30 with TRBJ2-2; a weak D match, TRBD1 (6 bases). Germline CDR1 reads GTSNPN; CDR2 reads SVGIG (reference sequence). The CDR3 has 13 amino acids. The ends were cut back, 4 bases at V and 4 bases at J, with 10 bases in the middle. The CDR3 region has the DNA TGTGCCTGGAAGGGACACCTCACCGGGGAGCTGTTTTTT. Translating gives CAWKGHLTGELFF.

The chain carries TRBV9 and TRBJ2-1; D call uncertain. V shed 9 bases and J shed 7 bases, with 11 bases lying between them. The germline V gene has CDR1 SGDLS and CDR2 YYNGEE. The CDR3 length is 11 residues. The CDR3 region has the DNA TGTGCCATCCCCGATAGAAATGAGCAGTTCTTC. This translates into CAIPDRNEQFF.

V gene TRBV10-3 combines with J gene TRBJ2-7; TRBD1 aligns across 8 bases. This CDR3 has 14 amino acids. Germline values: CDR1 ENHRY, CDR2 SYGVKD. V lost 0 bases and J lost 4; bases outside the gene matches: 2. The CDR3 DNA sequence: TGTGCCATCAGTGAGTCTGGACAGGGATACGAGCAGTACTTC. Translating it yields CAISESGQGYEQYF.

V gene TRBV2 combines with J gene TRBJ1-1; unclear D gene. Trimming cost V 5 bases and J 1 base, with 8 bases left between them. The CDR3 has 13 amino acids. Per the germline V gene, CDR1 is SNHLY and CDR2 is FYNNEI. The CDR3 reads CASSFGENTEAFF. The CDR3 region has the DNA TGTGCCAGCAGTTTCGGGGAGAACACTGAAGCTTTCTTT.

The chain is built from TRBV30 and TRBJ1-1, with D perhaps matching TRBD1 (6 bases). Germline CDR1 and CDR2: GTSNPN and SVGIG (reference sequence). Trimming stripped 3 bases from V and 1 base from J, with 15 bases between. The CDR3 has 15 residues. The CDR3 DNA is TGTGCCTGGAGCGCCTCCGAGACAGGGAACACTGAAGCTTTCTTT. It codes for CAWSASETGNTEAFF.

This rearrangement joins TRBV6-6 to TRBJ2-7; D assignment may be TRBD1 or TRBD2 (5 bases each). The CDR3 length is 13 residues. V was trimmed by 5 bases and J by 5 bases, leaving 13 bases between them. Germline CDR1 is MNHNY and CDR2 is SVGAGI (reference sequence). As DNA, the CDR3 is TGTGCCAGCAGTGGGACCCGGGCGGACGAGCAGTACTTC. Protein product: CASSGTRADEQYF.

The table lists this clone with a few counts. The chain recombines TRBV14 with TRBJ2-4, with D possibly called TRBD1 or TRBD2 (7 bases each). Germline assignment: CDR1 SGHDN and CDR2 FVKESK. The CDR3 covers 20 residues. V shed 0 bases and J shed 1 base, with 22 bases lying between them. The CDR3 coding sequence is TGTGCCAGCAGCCAAGAGGGGAGGGGGCCGAGAGGTGGTGCCAAAAACATTCAGTACTTC. It is translated as CASSQEGRGPRGGAKNIQYF.